The TCR beta chain under discussion was sequenced for a study of CD8+ T cells in alopecia areata. Turning to the study itself: Treated patients received oral tofacitinib, 5 to 10 mg twice daily. Study-level points and caveats: Patients shared TCRs less clearly than mice did, possibly for HLA-related reasons.

RNA, once extracted, was reverse transcribed into cDNA for use as the sequencing template. Using immunoSEQ multiplex PCR, the repertoire was profiled, and TCRdb retains in-frame clones only, with some absent. The sample lists approximately 180,000 clones; about 66% were seen once. Peripheral blood and lesional scalp punch biopsies came from alopecia areata patients. A note on this clone: The antigen remains undetermined.

The sequence was obtained from a human donor with alopecia areata. The sample was CD8+ T cells sorted from blood, taken at week 0.

The chain's CDR3 is CASSPPSGELFF. The CDR3 DNA is TGTGCCAGCAGCCCTCCTAGCGGGGAGCTGTTTTTT. This chain uses TRBV9 with TRBJ2-2; no clear D gene. Deletions cut 4 bases from V and 7 bases from J, with 8 bases between. CDR1 and CDR2 (germline): SGDLS, YYNGEE. This CDR3 is 12 amino acids long.